The T cell receptor beta chain under discussion was sequenced for a study of technical replicates of blood from a few donors. Clones were read by immunoSEQ multiplex PCR, and TCRdb kept only the in-frame ones, dropping some. The sample shows tens of thousands of clones, 95% of them seen only once. Germline CDR1 and CDR2: MNHEY and SMNVEV (reference sequence). V gave up 5 bases and J gave up 5 bases; unmatched junction bases: 14. The CDR3 is made up of 18 amino acids. The clonotype was recovered from a human donor in good health. Sequenced input: T cells isolated from PBMCs. The chain has TRBV27 and TRBJ2-1; 11 bases align to TRBD2. CDR3: CASSAEYSGRAPNNEQFF. CDR3 sequence (DNA): TGTGCCAGCAGTGCTGAGTATAGCGGGAGGGCCCCCAACAATGAGCAGTTCTTC.